The sequence of this T cell receptor (beta chain) was determined in a study of technical replicates of blood from several donors. Some clones are missing from TCRdb's copy, which holds only in-frame ones; the method was immunoSEQ multiplex PCR. The sample shows 50,000 to 80,000 clones, about 86% of them seen only once. V trimming: 2 bases; J trimming: 8 bases; junction bases outside the gene matches: 5. The germline V gene encodes CDR1 LGHNA and CDR2 YNFKEQ. CDR3 length equals 15 residues. The sequenced sample was PBMCs. The receptor was derived from a human donor in good health. Some clones in this sample may be carry-over from other donors' samples. The chain recombines TRBV4-2 with TRBJ2-5; 13 bases map to TRBD2. Written as DNA, the CDR3 is TGTGCCAGCAGCCAACCCGGGACTAGCGGGACTACCCAGTACTTC. Its protein product is CASSQPGTSGTTQYF.